The 9 T cell receptor beta chains in this list originate from one sample, sequenced in a study of T cell changes during pregnancy in multiple sclerosis (dated by TCRdb to the late 2010s). Library preparation was by the immunoSEQ multiplex PCR assay. TCRdb limited this immuneACCESS table to in-frame rearrangements with V and J called. A share of clones is missing; checked studies link under half to unresolved V genes, and the rest is unexplained. This sample has 56,000 or so clones in its table, and 75% to 90% of those were observed once. About 0.41% of the sample comes from the top ten. The specimen comprised CD4+ T cells from peripheral blood mononuclear cells, sampled in the third trimester of pregnancy. The receptors here all came from a female donor with multiple sclerosis, enrolled in a pregnancy study.

The chain links TRBV30 to TRBJ2-1; D is unclear. This CDR3 is 12 amino acids long. V shed 2 bases and J shed 6 bases, with 8 bases lying between them. Germline CDR1 reads GTSNPN; CDR2 reads SVGIG (reference sequence). The CDR3 sequence: CAWSLDSNEQFF. DNA of the CDR3: TGTGCCTGGAGTTTAGACTCCAATGAGCAGTTCTTC.

The V gene is TRBV18, the J gene TRBJ2-4; weak D call: TRBD1 (5 bases). Germline assignment: CDR1 KGHSH and CDR2 LQKENI. The CDR3 extends over 13 amino acids. Trimming took 6 bases from V and 11 from J, leaving 17 bases between them. The CDR3 sequence is CASSPGSAGFQYF. CDR3 sequence (DNA): TGTGCCAGCTCCCCGGGCAGCGCAGGGTTTCAGTACTTC.

The chain has TRBV27 and TRBJ2-1, with D possibly matching TRBD2 (6 bases). This CDR3 region has 17 residues. Germline V CDR1 and CDR2: MNHEY, SMNVEV (reference sequence). Trimming removed 6 bases from V and 2 bases from J, with 20 bases in between. The CDR3 protein is CASRYVKGGATYNEQFF. CDR3 nucleotide sequence: TGTGCCAGCAGATATGTTAAGGGCGGGGCCACCTACAATGAGCAGTTCTTC.

The chain joins TRBV5-1 to TRBJ2-7; tentatively, D is TRBD2 (6 bases). The CDR3 is 15 residues long. Germline CDR1 SGHRS, CDR2 YFSETQ. V lost 0 bases to trimming and J lost 2 bases, with 12 bases between them. This CDR3 is CASSLVSGATYEQYF. In DNA form, the CDR3 reads TGCGCCAGCAGCTTGGTTTCGGGAGCCACCTACGAGCAGTACTTC. Full variable domain (rest looked up from reference TRBV5-1 and TRBJ2-7): KAGVTQTPRYLIKTRGQQVTLSCSPISGHRSVSWYQQTPGQGLQFLFEYFSETQRNKGNFPGRFSGRQFSNSRSEMNVSTLELGDSALYLCASSLVSGATYEQYFGPGTRLTVT.

The chain combines TRBV7-2 with TRBJ2-1, with 7 bases matching TRBD2. Germline V gene data show CDR1 as SGHTA and CDR2 as FQGNSA. CDR3 size: 16 residues. V dropped 5 bases and J dropped 3; count of bases not matched to a gene: 10. CDR3 in amino acids: CASSLSGGGLYNEQFF. In DNA, the CDR3 is TGTGCCAGCAGCCTATCGGGCGGGGGACTCTACAATGAGCAGTTCTTC.

For the CDR3, the DNA is TGTGCCAGCAGCTTAGGTGGGAGGGCCCACACCGGGGAGCTGTTTTTT. Translating gives CASSLGGRAHTGELFF. The chain combines TRBV7-2 with TRBJ2-2; 7 positions match TRBD2. Per the germline V gene, CDR1 is SGHTA and CDR2 is FQGNSA. CDR3 length equals 16 residues. V shed 1 base, J shed 3 bases, and the junction held 5 bases outside the gene matches.

This clone appeared a single time. This chain links TRBV18 with TRBJ2-2, with TRBD1 matching over 7 bases. This CDR3 comprises 14 residues. The germline CDR1 and CDR2 sequences are KGHSH and LQKENI. V gave up 8 bases and J gave up 5 bases; unmatched junction bases: 8. CDR3 region: CASQMTGSTGELFF. CDR3 nucleotides: TGTGCCAGCCAGATGACAGGGTCGACCGGGGAGCTGTTTTTT.

The chain couples TRBV11-2 to TRBJ2-1; D is unresolved. CDR1 is SGHAT and CDR2 is FQNNGV in the germline V gene. The CDR3 sequence is 16 residues long. V shed 4 bases and J shed 0 bases, with 13 bases lying between them. CDR3: CASSSPSTVSYNEQFF. Written as DNA, the CDR3 is TGTGCCAGCAGCTCGCCTTCCACGGTCTCCTACAATGAGCAGTTCTTC.

The chain combines TRBV7-8 with TRBJ1-5, with 9 bases lining up with TRBD1. CDR1 SGHVS and CDR2 FQNEAQ come from the germline V gene. V trimming: 5 bases; J trimming: 8 bases; junction bases outside the gene matches: 7. This CDR3 has 14 residues. The CDR3 bases are TGTGCCAGCAGCCTGGGACAGGGTTTGGAGCCCCAGCATTTT. It codes for CASSLGQGLEPQHF.